A selection of T cell receptor beta chains follows, all from one sample in a study of T cell responses to AZD1222 COVID-19 vaccine. The repertoire was sequenced with immunoSEQ multiplex PCR; TCRdb's copy has only in-frame clones and lacks some. This table has around 65,000 clones, around 78% appearing once. Specimen: peripheral blood, collected 28 days after the second AZD1222 dose. These receptor sequences come from an adult who received the AZD1222 COVID-19 vaccine. Both conserved end residues are part of each CDR3. Fields, in order: clone size, D gene, V gene, J gene, CDR3 DNA, CDR3 protein. D genes are given only for firm matches. Size values are once, few and many counts, or a class for expanded clones, and some rows have none.

>-|-|TRBV5-1|TRBJ1-2
TGCGCCAGCAGCTTGGTTGGGCAGCGCTACACCTTC
CASSLVGQRYTF
>-|TRBD1|TRBV5-5|TRBJ2-7
TGTGCCAGCAGGCGGCTGACAGGGATTCAGGAAGAGCAGTACTTC
CASRRLTGIQEEQYF
>-|-|TRBV7-9|TRBJ1-2
TGTGCCAGCAGCTTATTTGAGACGAACTATGGCTACACCTTC
CASSLFETNYGYTF
>-|-|TRBV11-2|TRBJ2-5
TGTGCCAGCAGCGTCATCCAAGAGACCCAGTACTTC
CASSVIQETQYF
>-|-|TRBV29-1|TRBJ2-5
TGCAGCGTTGAAGTAGGACGGGTCCAAGAGACCCAGTACTTC
CSVEVGRVQETQYF
>few|TRBD1|TRBV9|TRBJ2-2
TGTGCCAGCAGCGCGGTTTTGGGACAGGGACTAACCGGGGAGCTGTTTTTT
CASSAVLGQGLTGELFF
>-|-|TRBV11-3|TRBJ2-3
TGTGCCAGCAGCCGAGGACAGACCCTCACAGATACGCAGTATTTT
CASSRGQTLTDTQYF
>-|-|TRBV11-3|TRBJ2-7
TGTGCCAGCAGCTTTCGTGAGGCCTCCTACGAGCAGTACTTC
CASSFREASYEQYF
>-|-|TRBV7-9|TRBJ2-7
TGTGCCAGCAGCCCGCCCGGGGAAAACTACGAGCAGTACTTC
CASSPPGENYEQYF
>once|-|TRBV20-1|TRBJ2-1
TGCAGTGCGGAATGGCGGGACCAGGTCTTC
CSAEWRDQVF
>few|-|TRBV6-1|TRBJ1-5
TGTGCCAGCAGTGACAGCATAGGTCAGCCCCAGCATTTT
CASSDSIGQPQHF
>medium-sized|TRBD1|TRBV6-4|TRBJ2-3
TGTGCCAGCAGCACTGACAGGGGCGGCACAGATACGCAGTATTTT
CASSTDRGGTDTQYF
>-|-|TRBV7-9|TRBJ2-5
TGTGCCGGCCTAACAGGTGCGGGGGAGACCCAGTACTTC
CAGLTGAGETQYF
>-|-|TRBV6-5|TRBJ2-1
TGTGCCAGCACGTGGAACAATGAGCAGTTCTTC
CASTWNNEQFF
>-|TRBD1|TRBV18|TRBJ1-1
TGTGCCAGCTCACCAGGACAGGGGGCGAGATTCACTGAAGCTTTCTTT
CASSPGQGARFTEAFF
>once|TRBD2|TRBV5-4|TRBJ2-3
TGTGCCAGCAGCCCCACTAGCGGGGGGACAGATACGCAGTATTTT
CASSPTSGGTDTQYF
>-|TRBD2|TRBV7-8|TRBJ2-1
TGTGCCAGCAGCTTACGGGGGGGAAGCGGGGACAATGAGCAGTTCTTC
CASSLRGGSGDNEQFF
>-|-|TRBV4-1|TRBJ1-1
TGCGCCAGCAGCCAAGATCGGTTGAACACTGAAGCTTTCTTT
CASSQDRLNTEAFF
>-|-|TRBV3-1/TRBV3-2|TRBJ2-6
TGTGCCAGCGCCCAGGACTCTGGGGCCAACGTCCTGACTTTC
CASAQDSGANVLTF
>-|-|TRBV4-2|TRBJ1-1
TGTGCCAGCAGCCAAGATCAGATCGCGAGGGAAGCTTTCTTT
CASSQDQIAREAFF
>-|-|TRBV6-5|TRBJ2-7
TGTGCCAGCAGTTACCCCATCCAGGGTGTCTACGAGCAGTACTTC
CASSYPIQGVYEQYF
>-|TRBD2|TRBV19|TRBJ2-2
TGTGCCAGTAGTATGAAACTAGCGGGAGCCGGGGAGCTGTTTTTT
CASSMKLAGAGELFF
>-|TRBD1|TRBV12-3/TRBV12-4|TRBJ1-5
TGTGCCAGCGCGGGACAGGGAAATCAGCCCCAGCATTTT
CASAGQGNQPQHF
>-|-|TRBV7-9|TRBJ1-1
TGTGCCAGCAGCTCTCCAAACTCAAGGGCTTTCTTT
CASSSPNSRAFF
>-|-|TRBV5-1|TRBJ2-5
TGCGCCAGCAGCAACCAAGAGACCCAGTACTTC
CASSNQETQYF
>-|-|TRBV21-1|TRBJ2-1
TGTGCCAGCAGCGCCCGACAGGGTCCGAGGGACAATGAGCAGTTCTTC
CASSARQGPRDNEQFF
>-|TRBD2|TRBV4-1|TRBJ2-1
TGCGCCAGCAGCCAAGTTTTCCGGACTAGCGGATACAATGAGCAGTTCTTC
CASSQVFRTSGYNEQFF
>once|-|TRBV23-1|TRBJ1-2
TGCGCCAGCAGTCGCCGGGACACCTCCTACTATGGCTACACCTTC
CASSRRDTSYYGYTF
>-|TRBD1|TRBV5-4|TRBJ2-3
TGTGCCAGCAGCCCGGACAGGGGTTCGGGGCGGACGCAGTATTTT
CASSPDRGSGRTQYF
>-|-|TRBV3-1/TRBV3-2|TRBJ2-7
TGTGCCAGCAGCCAAGATGCGGTGAGGGCTCGCGAGCAGTACTTC
CASSQDAVRAREQYF
>-|TRBD1|TRBV10-2|TRBJ2-6
TGCGCCAGCAGACAGGGGCGACCCTCTGGGGCCAACGTCCTGACTTTC
CASRQGRPSGANVLTF